The subject of this entry is one T cell receptor beta chain. Its matching antigen is unknown. Clones were sequenced by immunoSEQ multiplex PCR, and TCRdb holds only the in-frame ones, with some missing. This table holds about 41,000 clones, around 69% found once. This entry is derived from a study of radiotherapy plus CTLA-4 blockade in lung cancer. Study-wide context: Objective response rate was roughly 19%; disease control rate, less than 40%.

Study findings and constraints: Radiotherapy was combined with ipilimumab, and tumor-derived TCR clones then expanded in blood. With interferon-beta, early dynamics of blood T cell clones were reported to best predict response.

V was clipped by 5 bases and J by 5 bases, with 15 bases between them. CDR1 is LNHDA and CDR2 is SQIVND in the germline V gene (reference sequence). The CDR3 extends over 14 amino acids. Here the sequenced sample was peripheral blood, taken from a patient treated with radiotherapy plus ipilimumab. The chain carries TRBV19 and TRBJ1-2, with a possible D match to TRBD1 (6 bases). The TCR was taken from a human donor with non-small cell lung cancer who had stable disease on radiotherapy plus ipilimumab. The CDR3 region is CASSVDRRVYGYTF. As DNA, the CDR3 is TGTGCCAGTAGTGTTGACAGGAGGGTATATGGCTACACCTTC. Supplemented by reference TRBV19 and TRBJ1-2, the full variable domain reads DGGITQSPKYLFRKEGQNVTLSCEQNLNHDAMYWYRQDPGQGLRLIYYSQIVNDFQKGDIAEGYSVSREKKESFPLTVTSAQKNPTAFYLCASSVDRRVYGYTFGSGTRLTVV.